The next 18 T cell receptor beta chains were all read from a single sample in a study of blood T cell repertoires in COVID-19. Measured with immunoSEQ multiplex PCR; TCRdb has only the in-frame clones, and not every one. The sample consists of 60,000 to 90,000 clones, more than 80% of them appearing once. The sample taken for sequencing was peripheral blood. The receptors were sampled from a woman older than 75 with acute or convalescent COVID-19.

The gene calls are TRBV27 and TRBJ2-3, with D unclear. V was pared by 4 bases and J by 2 bases, with 4 bases between. From germline, CDR1 is MNHEY and CDR2 SMNVEV (reference sequence). This CDR3 is built from 12 residues. Here the CDR3 DNA reads TGTGCCAGCAGTTCTTTCACAGATACGCAGTATTTT. Translating it yields CASSSFTDTQYF.

The J gene is TRBJ1-5, the V gene TRBV3-1 (or the pseudogene TRBV3-2), with D maybe TRBD1 (5 bases). V was trimmed by 1 base and J by 3 bases, leaving 10 bases between them. The CDR3 loop spans 15 amino acids. Germline V CDR1 and CDR2: LGHDT, YNNKEL (reference sequence). The CDR3 is CASSQAGTFNQPQHF. The CDR3 nucleotides are TGTGCCAGCAGCCAAGCAGGGACTTTCAATCAGCCCCAGCATTTT.

The chain employs TRBV9 and TRBJ2-4; a weak D match, TRBD1 (5 bases). The CDR3 length is 14 residues. The V gene lost 7 bases and the J gene lost 0 bases, with 11 bases spanning the gap. Per the germline V gene, CDR1 is SGDLS and CDR2 is YYNGEE. CDR3 amino acids: CASATGEAKNIQYF. The CDR3 DNA follows: TGTGCCAGCGCAACAGGTGAAGCCAAAAACATTCAGTACTTC.

The chain employs TRBV11-2 and TRBJ2-2; TRBD1 aligns across 7 bases. The CDR3 loop spans 18 amino acids. Germline assignment: CDR1 SGHAT and CDR2 FQNNGV. Losses at the gene ends were 5 bases for V and 4 bases for J; bases not matched to a gene: 16. CDR3 nucleotides: TGTGCCAGCAGCCGCCGGGACAGTTCTCCGTGGGGCACCGGGGAGCTGTTTTTT. It translates to CASSRRDSSPWGTGELFF.

The chain combines TRBV19 with TRBJ2-2, with 9 bases matching TRBD1. V lost 5 bases to trimming and J lost 3 bases; unmatched junction nucleotides: 4. CDR1 and CDR2 from the germline V gene are LNHDA and SQIVND (reference sequence). CDR3 size: 15 residues. The CDR3 DNA reads TGTGCCAGTAGTTCCCGGGACAGGGACACCGGGGAGCTGTTTTTT. Its protein product is CASSSRDRDTGELFF.

The chain joins TRBV7-9 to TRBJ1-1; 9 nucleotides align to TRBD1. The germline V gene encodes CDR1 SEHNR and CDR2 FQNEAQ (reference sequence). V lost 6 bases to trimming and J lost 3 bases; unmatched junction nucleotides: 2. The CDR3 runs to 13 residues. The CDR3 is CASSYRGHTEAFF. The CDR3 bases are TGTGCCAGCAGTTACAGGGGGCACACTGAAGCTTTCTTT. Filled out from reference TRBV7-9 and TRBJ1-1, the complete variable domain reads DTGVSQNPRHKITKRGQNVTFRCDPISEHNRLYWYRQTLGQGPEFLTYFQNEAQLEKSRLLSDRFSAERPKGSFSTLEIQRTEQGDSAMYLCASSYRGHTEAFFGQGTRLTVV.

This clone has only one observation. V usage is TRBV6-1 and J usage is TRBJ1-1; D ambiguous. CDR3 length: 12 residues. V shed 1 base and J shed 4 bases, with 4 bases lying between them. CDR1 MNHNS and CDR2 SASEGT come from the germline V gene. CDR3 sequence reads: CASSEVITEAFF. The CDR3 nucleotides are TGTGCCAGCAGTGAAGTAATCACTGAAGCTTTCTTT.

The chain joins TRBV13 to TRBJ2-5, with 7 bases fitting TRBD1. Trimming removed 4 bases from V and 5 bases from J; junction bases left unmatched: 13. Germline V CDR1 and CDR2: PRHDT, FYEKMQ (reference sequence). This CDR3 comprises 16 residues. This CDR3 is CASSYRDRGFGETQYF. The DNA of the CDR3 is TGTGCCAGCAGCTACCGGGACAGAGGCTTTGGGGAGACCCAGTACTTC.

The V gene is TRBV7-6, the J gene TRBJ2-5, with 9 bases identical to TRBD1. Trimming took 3 bases from V and 3 from J; bases not matched to a gene: 2. CDR3 length equals 14 residues. Germline lookup yields CDR1 SGHVS and CDR2 FNYEAQ. The CDR3 nucleotides are TGTGCCAGCAGCTTTAGGACAGGGGAAGAGACCCAGTACTTC. It yields the protein CASSFRTGEETQYF.

V usage is TRBV5-1 and J usage is TRBJ1-2; 8 bases map to TRBD1. V shed 1 base, J shed 5 bases, and the junction held 4 bases outside the gene matches. The germline V gene has CDR1 SGHRS and CDR2 YFSETQ. The CDR3 loop spans 14 amino acids. CDR3: CASSLTGGIYGYTF. The CDR3 DNA sequence: TGCGCCAGCAGCTTGACAGGGGGGATTTATGGCTACACCTTC.

J is TRBJ1-1 and V is TRBV7-3; maybe TRBD1 (6 bases). Germline CDR1 reads SGHTA; CDR2 reads FQGTGA. CDR3 length equals 15 residues. Trimming took off 1 base at V and 4 bases at J, with 13 bases between the two ends. The CDR3, as DNA: TGTGCCAGCAGCTTAAGTGGGGGCTCGGTCACTGAAGCTTTCTTT. This gives the protein CASSLSGGSVTEAFF.

This clone was observed a single time. This chain joins TRBV12-5 and TRBJ2-2; possibly TRBD2 for D (5 bases). Germline lookup yields CDR1 LGHNT and CDR2 FRNRAP. The CDR3 length is 13 residues. V lost 9 bases, J lost 3 bases, and 11 bases lay in between. CDR3 protein: CASLSRDTGELFF. The CDR3 bases are TGTGCTAGCTTATCGAGGGACACCGGGGAGCTGTTTTTT.

This clone was observed once. This chain links TRBV3-1 (or the pseudogene TRBV3-2) with TRBJ2-3, with TRBD2 as a possible D gene (6 bases). The CDR3 spans 15 residues. Germline V CDR1 and CDR2: LGHDT, YNNKEL (reference sequence). V was shortened by 1 base and J by 4 bases, with 12 bases between the two germline ends. DNA of the CDR3: TGTGCCAGCAGCCAAGCGGACTACGGGGCAGATACGCAGTATTTT. Its translation is CASSQADYGADTQYF.

V gene TRBV19 combines with J gene TRBJ1-2, with a weak D call TRBD1 (5 bases). Trimming removed 4 bases from V and 2 bases from J, with 8 bases in between. The CDR3 length is 13 residues. Germline-derived CDR1 and CDR2 are LNHDA and SQIVND (reference sequence). The CDR3 reads CASSSGTNYGYTF. CDR3 nucleotides: TGTGCCAGTAGTAGCGGGACGAACTATGGCTACACCTTC.

The V and J genes are TRBV18 and TRBJ1-5, with D hard to call. V was cut by 2 bases and J by 6 bases, with 11 bases left in between. Germline CDR1 is KGHSH and CDR2 is LQKENI. The CDR3 is 14 residues long. CDR3 nucleotides: TGTGCCAGCTCACCAGGGGTTGGAGGTCAGCCCCAGCATTTT. Translated, it gives CASSPGVGGQPQHF.

The chain is built from TRBV5-4 and TRBJ2-2; 8 positions match TRBD1. Per germline, CDR1 SGHNT and CDR2 YYREEE (reference sequence). After removal of 0 bases from V and 4 bases from J, the junction contained 5 bases not matched to a gene. CDR3 size: 16 residues. The CDR3 region is CASSLGQGARTGELFF. The CDR3 bases are TGTGCCAGCAGCTTGGGCCAGGGGGCGCGCACCGGGGAGCTGTTTTTT.

This rearrangement joins TRBV18 to TRBJ1-1; D remains ambiguous. V lost 0 bases to trimming and J lost 8 bases, with 13 bases between them. CDR1 KGHSH and CDR2 LQKENI come from the germline V gene. This CDR3 comprises 14 residues. CDR3 nucleotides: TGTGCCAGCTCACCACCAAGCCTTCCCCGAGAAGCTTTCTTT. This translates into CASSPPSLPREAFF. Filled out from reference TRBV18 and TRBJ1-1, the complete variable domain reads NAGVMQNPRHLVRRRGQEARLRCSPMKGHSHVYWYRQLPEEGLKFMVYLQKENIIDESGMPKERFSAEFPKEGPSILRIQQVVRGDSAAYFCASSPPSLPREAFFGQGTRLTVV.

This clone appeared a single time. V is TRBV7-8 and J is TRBJ2-3; D may be TRBD2 (5 bases). The CDR3 is 15 residues long. The V gene lost 0 bases and the J gene lost 0 bases, with 7 bases spanning the gap. CDR1 and CDR2 from the germline V gene are SGHVS and FQNEAQ. In DNA form, the CDR3 reads TGTGCCAGCAGCTTAGCTCAGCGGAGCACAGATACGCAGTATTTT. Encoded protein: CASSLAQRSTDTQYF.